Presented here are 22 T cell receptor beta chains from one specimen sequenced in a study of blood T cell repertoires in COVID-19. Produced via immunoSEQ multiplex PCR; TCRdb's table is partial and in-frame only. The table includes about 120,000 clones, 65% to 90% detected once. Sequenced sample: peripheral blood. The receptors shown here come from a human donor in a cohort sampled during active COVID-19.

The sample holds one count of this clone. The rearrangement joins TRBV7-9 to TRBJ2-6; TRBD1 matches 8 bases. Germline V gene data show CDR1 as SEHNR and CDR2 as FQNEAQ (reference sequence). This CDR3 has 17 amino acids. J lost 0 bases, V lost 5 bases, and 6 bases had no gene match. CDR3 amino acids: CASSGWGTGSGANVLTF. The CDR3 DNA reads as TGTGCCAGCAGCGGCTGGGGGACAGGCTCTGGGGCCAACGTCCTGACTTTC.

The count of this clone is one. The chain couples TRBV2 to TRBJ2-5; possible D gene TRBD1, 6 bases. The CDR3 has 15 residues. From germline, CDR1 is SNHLY and CDR2 FYNNEI. The V end was cut by 4 bases, the J end by 0 bases, with 12 bases between. CDR3 sequence: CASSAQGQNQETQYF. CDR3 DNA sequence: TGTGCCAGCAGTGCCCAAGGACAGAACCAAGAGACCCAGTACTTC.

This clone occurred a few times. The sample contains more than one DNA sequence encoding this CDR3. The chain combines TRBV3-1 (or the pseudogene TRBV3-2) with TRBJ1-1, with D possibly TRBD1 on 6 matching bases. Germline loops: CDR1 LGHDT, CDR2 YNNKEL (reference sequence). The CDR3 has 14 amino acids. Trimming took off 2 bases at V and 2 bases at J, with 9 bases between the two ends. The CDR3 DNA reads as TGTGCCAGCAGCCAAATACAGGGAAACACTGAAGCTTTCTTT. It yields the protein CASSQIQGNTEAFF.

DNA of the CDR3: TGTGCCAGCAGTTTGTTGAGGACTAATGAAAAACTGTTTTTT. Translating it yields CASSLLRTNEKLFF. This rearrangement joins TRBV28 to TRBJ1-4; no reliable D call. V gave up 3 bases and J gave up 2 bases, with 7 bases separating them. Germline V gives CDR1 MDHEN, CDR2 SYDVKM. This CDR3 contains 14 residues.

This clone was found a few times. Other DNA sequences in the same sample also yield this CDR3. The chain joins TRBV5-1 to TRBJ1-4; D is unclear. CDR3 size: 14 residues. Trimming took 0 bases from V and 4 from J, leaving 7 bases between them. Germline V CDR1 and CDR2: SGHRS, YFSETQ. DNA for the CDR3: TGCGCCAGCAGCTTGGCATCAGTTAATGAAAAACTGTTTTTT. Its translation: CASSLASVNEKLFF. The full variable domain, completed using reference TRBV5-1 and TRBJ1-4, is KAGVTQTPRYLIKTRGQQVTLSCSPISGHRSVSWYQQTPGQGLQFLFEYFSETQRNKGNFPGRFSGRQFSNSRSEMNVSTLELGDSALYLCASSLASVNEKLFFGSGTQLSVL.

This chain uses TRBV10-3 with TRBJ2-2, with 7 bases identical to TRBD1. The length of the CDR3 is 15 residues. Germline-derived CDR1 and CDR2 are ENHRY and SYGVKD. Germline trimming cut 2 bases from V and 6 bases from J; bases unmatched to any gene: 6. CDR3 region: CAISELATGPGELFF. CDR3 coding DNA: TGTGCCATCAGTGAGCTGGCGACAGGGCCCGGGGAGCTGTTTTTT.

The gene calls are TRBV19 and TRBJ1-2; D might be TRBD1 (5 bases). CDR1 is LNHDA and CDR2 is SQIVND in the germline V gene (reference sequence). CDR3 length: 15 amino acids. Trimming pared 1 base from V and 4 bases from J, leaving 13 bases between. CDR3 amino acids: CASSIVAGPGYGYTF. The CDR3 DNA reads as TGTGCCAGTAGTATAGTGGCAGGGCCGGGCTATGGCTACACCTTC. The complete variable domain, with remaining parts taken from reference TRBV19 and TRBJ1-2, reads DGGITQSPKYLFRKEGQNVTLSCEQNLNHDAMYWYRQDPGQGLRLIYYSQIVNDFQKGDIAEGYSVSREKKESFPLTVTSAQKNPTAFYLCASSIVAGPGYGYTFGSGTRLTVV.

This clone was seen a single time. The chain combines TRBV7-9 with TRBJ2-5, with 7 bases aligning to TRBD2. The J segment lost 1 base and the V segment lost 5 bases, leaving 7 bases of the junction unmatched. Germline CDR1 is SEHNR and CDR2 is FQNEAQ (reference sequence). This CDR3 is built from 15 residues. The CDR3 reads CASSRGGAVQETQYF. The CDR3, as DNA: TGTGCCAGCAGCCGGGGAGGGGCGGTCCAAGAGACCCAGTACTTC.

The gene calls are TRBV12-3 or TRBV12-4 and TRBJ1-2; unclear D gene. The CDR3 loop spans 13 amino acids. V gave up 2 bases and J gave up 4 bases, with 8 bases separating them. This CDR3 reads CASSLSGSYGYTF. The CDR3 region has the DNA TGTGCCAGCAGTTTATCCGGGAGCTATGGCTACACCTTC.

In regard to this clone: Other DNA sequences in this specimen translate into the identical CDR3. The chain links TRBV29-1 to TRBJ1-1; D possibly corresponds to TRBD1 (5 bases). The CDR3 loop spans 12 amino acids. The V end was cut by 4 bases, the J end by 1 base, with 7 bases between. Germline CDR1 SQVTM, CDR2 ANQGSEA. The CDR3 protein is CSVGQSNTEAFF. For the CDR3, the DNA is TGCAGCGTTGGACAGTCGAACACTGAAGCTTTCTTT.

The chain recombines TRBV2 with TRBJ1-5; tentatively, D is TRBD1 (6 bases). Trimming cost V 3 bases and J 6 bases, with 15 bases left between them. The germline V gene encodes CDR1 SNHLY and CDR2 FYNNEI. The CDR3 is made up of 15 amino acids. CDR3 nucleotides: TGTGCCAGCAGTGACGCACAGGGTTGGGGTCAGCCCCAGCATTTT. The encoded protein is CASSDAQGWGQPQHF.

This clone was picked up one time. The V gene is TRBV2, the J gene TRBJ2-2; 7 bases are a match to TRBD1. The V segment lost 6 bases and the J segment 7 bases; nucleotides outside the gene matches: 8. CDR1 SNHLY and CDR2 FYNNEI come from the germline V gene. The CDR3 runs 14 residues. The CDR3 protein is CASSRQGTNGELFF. CDR3 sequence (DNA): TGTGCCAGCAGCCGACAGGGTACTAACGGGGAGCTGTTTTTT.

V usage is TRBV5-1 and J usage is TRBJ1-3; a weak D match, TRBD1 (6 bases). V lost 0 bases and J lost 2, with 6 bases in between. The germline gives CDR1 SGHRS, CDR2 YFSETQ. The length of the CDR3 is 14 residues. The CDR3 DNA is TGCGCCAGCAGCTTGGACAGGGCTGGAAACACCATATATTTT. Protein sequence: CASSLDRAGNTIYF.

The chain is built from TRBV24-1 and TRBJ2-2; 7 bases match TRBD2. The CDR3 extends over 14 amino acids. The germline V gene has CDR1 KGHDR and CDR2 SFDVKD. The trim removed 9 bases at V and 1 base at J, leaving 4 bases unmatched. The CDR3 loop reads CATAIAGNTGELFF. CDR3 bases: TGTGCCACCGCTATAGCGGGGAACACCGGGGAGCTGTTTTTT.

V and J are TRBV6-1 and TRBJ1-5; 7 bases are a match to TRBD1. With 1 base clipped from V and 5 bases from J, the junction kept 11 bases outside the gene matches. Germline CDR1 MNHNS, CDR2 SASEGT. The CDR3 spans 17 residues. The CDR3 loop is CASSEDEYRGPYQPQHF. CDR3 in DNA: TGTGCCAGCAGTGAAGATGAGTACAGGGGCCCGTATCAGCCCCAGCATTTT.

This clone was observed a few times. The rearrangement joins TRBV10-3 to TRBJ2-7; tentative D call: TRBD2 (6 bases). V was trimmed by 2 bases and J by 5 bases, leaving 13 bases between them. Germline V gene lookup returns CDR1 ENHRY and CDR2 SYGVKD. CDR3 length: 14 amino acids. This chain's CDR3 is CAISEKGGMDEQYF. In nucleotides, the CDR3 is TGTGCCATCAGTGAGAAAGGAGGGATGGACGAGCAGTACTTC.

The V call is TRBV7-2, the J call TRBJ1-2; D not resolved. V was trimmed by 7 bases and J by 7 bases, leaving 10 bases between them. The CDR3 has 11 residues. Germline V gene sequence: CDR1 SGHTA, CDR2 FQGNSA. CDR3 DNA: TGTGCCAGCACCTACCTTGGTGGCTACACCTTC. Protein product: CASTYLGGYTF.

This chain connects TRBV3-1 (or the pseudogene TRBV3-2) to TRBJ2-5; a possible D gene is TRBD1 (6 bases). V lost 4 bases, J lost 4 bases, and 16 bases lay in between. Germline V lookup: CDR1 LGHDT, CDR2 YNNKEL (reference sequence). This CDR3 region has 15 residues. This chain's CDR3 is CASSLLLGARETQYF. The DNA of the CDR3 is TGTGCCAGCAGCCTTCTCTTGGGGGCTCGAGAGACCCAGTACTTC.

The count of this clone is one. V and J are TRBV5-6 and TRBJ2-7; unclear D gene. CDR3 length equals 14 residues. Germline V CDR1 and CDR2: SGHDT, YYEEEE. The V end was cut by 4 bases, the J end by 0 bases, with 11 bases between. CDR3 in amino acids: CASSVWQASYEQYF. The CDR3, as DNA: TGTGCCAGCAGCGTTTGGCAGGCCTCCTACGAGCAGTACTTC. Full variable domain (outside the CDR3, taken from reference TRBV5-6 and TRBJ2-7): DAGVTQSPTHLIKTRGQQVTLRCSPKSGHDTVSWYQQALGQGPQFIFQYYEEEERQRGNFPDRFSGHQFPNYSSELNVNALLLGDSALYLCASSVWQASYEQYFGPGTRLTVT.

This clone was counted many times. This rearrangement joins TRBV4-1 to TRBJ1-6; TRBD1 matches 7 bases. The germline gives CDR1 MGHRA, CDR2 YSYEKL. The CDR3 has 16 amino acids. J gave up 8 bases and V 6 bases, and 13 bases lay outside the gene matches. CDR3 sequence (DNA): TGCGCCAGCAGGGGACAGTATGGGGGTTATGATTCACCCCTCCACTTT. Translated: CASRGQYGGYDSPLHF.

The chain couples TRBV5-1 to TRBJ2-7; D is undetermined. CDR3 size: 12 residues. V lost 3 bases and J lost 7, with 11 bases in between. Germline assignment: CDR1 SGHRS and CDR2 YFSETQ. The CDR3 region has the DNA TGCGCCAGCAGCTCTAACTTATTAGAGCAGTACTTC. Translation: CASSSNLLEQYF.

V gene TRBV19 combines with J gene TRBJ2-5, with D maybe TRBD2 (7 bases). The ends were cut back, 0 bases at V and 4 bases at J, with 12 bases in the middle. The germline gives CDR1 LNHDA, CDR2 SQIVND (reference sequence). The CDR3 has 15 amino acids. CDR3 amino acids: CASSIDFRGAETQYF. The CDR3 region has the DNA TGTGCCAGTAGTATAGACTTCCGGGGGGCAGAGACCCAGTACTTC.